Sequencing of this TCR beta chain was carried out in a study of blood T cell repertoires in COVID-19 (dated by TCRdb to 2018 to 2020). Regarding the study in general: The collaborator samples originated in the United States, Italy and Spain and spanned the acute and convalescent phases of COVID-19. The prospective study material was composed of cDNA or gDNA derived from T cells, B-cell-depleted T cells, or PBMCs. The dataset comprised deeply sampled blood TCRbeta repertoires from subjects exposed to, actively infected with, or recovered from COVID-19. The repertoires were released in a freely available public database meant as a resource for research on the immune response to SARS-CoV-2. Samples came from the ongoing ImmuneRACE study (first 160 participants) plus 1,254 subjects from 6 global collaborators. A de-identified subject ID, COVID-19 status, age in years and sex were almost always included in the sample metadata. Where HLA class I and class II types were available, the types were taken from metadata supplied by the sample provider, not from assay-based typing. The paper's findings and limits, for the study overall: Clinical and demographic metadata were provided uncurated, with the amount varying by source and participant.

Participants in the prospective study were enrolled through a virtual design, were aged roughly 18 to 90 years, and lived in 24 United States geographic areas. To assign participants to cohorts, the prospective study relied on clinical history that participants themselves reported in a screening survey and a study questionnaire. For ImmuneRACE Cohort 3, a participant was defined as recovered based on two consecutive negative NP/OP PCR tests, clearance by a healthcare professional, or resolution of symptoms. In the prospective study, whole blood, serum and a nasopharyngeal or oropharyngeal swab were collected from each participant by mobile phlebotomists. Additional blood draws and questionnaires over an approximately two-month period could optionally be provided by prospective study participants. Before DNA extraction, prospective study blood samples were shipped either frozen or at room temperature.

From the cysteine up to the phenylalanine, the CDR3 has a length of 14 residues. The retained sequence is limited to the CDR3, 42 bases, with the frame set at the first base. Looking up the germline V gene yields CDR1 SGDLS and CDR2 YYNGEE. The germline ends are 16 bases apart after V is trimmed by 3 bases and J by 9 bases. As concerns this clone: Its recognized antigen is unknown. No much larger clone is present one base from it, and per-base qualities are unavailable.

TCRbeta CDR3 regions were amplified from genomic DNA using the immunoSEQ Assay, a bias-controlled multiplex PCR. From the authors' description of their analysis: Within the assay, amplification of reference gene primers was used to estimate how many nucleated cells each sample contained. Sequence reads were collapsed and filtered to measure the absolute abundance of every unique TCRbeta CDR3 rearrangement. For each sample, productive Simpson clonality was calculated by taking the square root of Simpson's diversity index across productive rearrangements. In TCRdb, the immuneACCESS table is reduced to in-frame sequences with V and J assigned. These tables do not hold every clone; where another copy was compared, an unresolved V gene accounts for under half, and the others remain unexplained. V, J and clone size are taken as reported in that table, and D and trimming were inferred from the DNA itself. Recorded for this sample are approximately 300,000 clones; around 87% of them occurred a single time. The ten largest clones take up 5.3% of the sample.

The sample consisted of PBMCs or T cells enriched from blood (not recorded which). The sequence joins TRBV9 to TRBJ2-1; 5 matching bases give a weak D call of TRBD1. The TCR sequence derives from a woman younger than 45 who had recovered from COVID-19. For the CDR3, the sequence is CASSGPWGTGEQFF. The nucleotide sequence is TGTGCCAGCAGCGGCCCGTGGGGCACGGGTGAGCAGTTCTTC.